The source of this T cell receptor (beta chain) is a study of shared clonotypes between healthy human individuals. Note on this clone: Its specificity is not known.

Assay: immunoSEQ multiplex PCR; the TCRdb copy retains only in-frame clones and omits some. This table holds approximately 1.1 million clones, around 78% found once. Study-level results: Genetic and exposure-history diversity was limited by the few donors. Tissues were not sampled, only blood, and their repertoires likely differ.

V was pared by 4 bases and J by 9 bases, with 5 bases of the junction left unmatched. Germline V gives CDR1 SGHDN, CDR2 FVKESK. This CDR3 has 13 residues. This receptor was obtained from a man aged 18-30 years in good health. Some clones in this sample may be carry-over from other donors' samples. This chain connects TRBV14 to TRBJ2-1; 8 nucleotides line up with TRBD2. The sample comprised memory CD4+ T cells from PBMCs. Subset of the sample: CD45RA-negative fraction. The CDR3 region has the DNA TGTGCCAGCAGCCGGTTGGGACTAGGTGAGCAGTTCTTC. It encodes CASSRLGLGEQFF.